The TCR beta chain described here comes from a study of blood T cell repertoires in COVID-19. The wider study: Samples taken during acute and convalescent COVID-19 were collected in the United States, Italy and Spain. From T cells, B-cell-depleted T cells, or PBMCs came the material, which was cDNA or gDNA.

The CDR3 totals 12 residues. Looked up from germline, CDR1 is KGHSH and CDR2 is LQKENI. Trimming removed 5 bases from V and 3 bases from J, with 8 bases in between. Study processing details: Quantification of nucleated cells was approximated via reference gene primer amplification. TCRdb keeps only in-frame clones here, not all; method: immunoSEQ multiplex PCR. The V and J calls and clone size are taken from that table; D and trimming were inferred from the DNA. The sample records tens of thousands of clones, about 91% being singletons. The V gene is TRBV18, the J gene TRBJ2-7; D gene uncertain. The specimen sequenced was peripheral blood. The receptor was derived from a man in his sixties with acute or convalescent COVID-19. CDR3 amino acids: CASSTTVYEQYF. CDR3 coding DNA: TGTGCCAGCTCAACGACTGTCTACGAGCAGTACTTC.